The subject of this entry is one TCR beta chain. These data belong to a study of sequential checkpoint blockade in melanoma. The overall study: First-line arms were nivolumab then ipilimumab, or the reverse, randomized 1:1.

With 4 bases removed from V and 7 bases from J, the gap between germline ends came to 8 bases. The CDR3 extends over 11 amino acids. From germline, CDR1 is SGDLS and CDR2 YYNGEE. Stated treatment: randomized to nivolumab then ipilimumab (arm A) or the reverse (arm B). Repertoires were generated with immunoSEQ multiplex PCR, while TCRdb's copy carries only in-frame clones and drops some. The table includes approximately 12,000 clones, less than 75% detected once. The chain carries TRBV9 and TRBJ1-2; a weak D match, TRBD1 (5 bases). This clonotype was sampled from a human donor with melanoma. The specimen comprised CD8+ T cells sorted from blood (inferred from file names), sampled from a patient given nivolumab and ipilimumab in sequence. The CDR3 DNA is TGTGCCAGCAGCATTAGGGGTGGCTACACCTTC. Protein sequence: CASSIRGGYTF.